The 18 T cell receptor beta chains below come from one sample, sequenced in a study of T cell responses to AZD1222 COVID-19 vaccine. TCRdb's table, derived via immunoSEQ multiplex PCR, lists solely in-frame clones and lacks some. Among 150,000 to 200,000 clones listed, roughly nine tenths were seen once. This sample comprised peripheral blood, obtained 28 days after the second dose of the MenACWY control vaccine. These receptors originate from an adult who received the MenACWY meningococcal vaccine as a control.

V is TRBV9 and J is TRBJ2-7, with 8 bases matching TRBD2. Germline values: CDR1 SGDLS, CDR2 YYNGEE. The CDR3 is 15 amino acids. V shed 0 bases, J shed 1 base, and the junction held 3 bases outside the gene matches. CDR3 DNA: TGTGCCAGCAGCGTAGCGCCTAGCGGGTCCTACGAGCAGTACTTC. Translating it yields CASSVAPSGSYEQYF.

The gene calls are TRBV19 and TRBJ2-1; D is perhaps TRBD2 (5 bases). The CDR3 is made up of 14 amino acids. With 0 bases removed from V and 2 bases from J, the gap between germline ends came to 5 bases. The germline V gene has CDR1 LNHDA and CDR2 SQIVND (reference sequence). CDR3 residues: CASSIDGTYNEQFF. In nucleotides, the CDR3 is TGTGCCAGTAGTATAGACGGGACCTACAATGAGCAGTTCTTC.

The V and J genes are TRBV28 and TRBJ2-1; D is unclear. CDR1 is MDHEN, CDR2 SYDVKM, per germline. Trimming stripped 10 bases from V and 0 bases from J, with 10 bases between. CDR3 length: 13 residues. DNA of the CDR3: TGTGCCACAGGAAGGACCTCCTACAATGAGCAGTTCTTC. The encoded protein is CATGRTSYNEQFF.

The rearrangement links TRBV6-5 to TRBJ1-1; D might be TRBD1 (6 bases). The CDR3 is made up of 13 amino acids. Germline CDR1 reads MNHEY; CDR2 reads SVGAGI. V shed 8 bases and J shed 2 bases, with 12 bases lying between them. The DNA for the CDR3 is TGTGCCAGCCAGGGACATCTTAACACTGAAGCTTTCTTT. Translated: CASQGHLNTEAFF.

This chain joins TRBV19 and TRBJ2-7; TRBD1 matches 8 bases. Germline CDR1 LNHDA, CDR2 SQIVND (reference sequence). Trimming took 5 bases from V and 3 from J; bases not matched to a gene: 6. The CDR3 has 14 residues. In DNA form, the CDR3 reads TGTGCCAGTAGTGGCGGGACAGGCTACTACGAGCAGTACTTC. Translating gives CASSGGTGYYEQYF.

The genes are TRBV6-5 and TRBJ1-2, with 7 bases that match TRBD1. Germline V gives CDR1 MNHEY, CDR2 SVGAGI. V shed 2 bases, J shed 4 bases, and the junction held 4 bases outside the gene matches. The CDR3 totals 14 residues. The CDR3 DNA is TGTGCCAGCAGTTACCAGGGGGGCGGCTATGGCTACACCTTC. Encoded protein: CASSYQGGGYGYTF.

To note about this clone: Different DNA sequences within this sample yield the same CDR3. CDR3 protein: CASSVGGGAYEQYF. CDR3 DNA: TGTGCCAGCAGCGTAGGCGGCGGGGCCTACGAGCAGTACTTC. This chain joins TRBV9 and TRBJ2-7, with D perhaps matching TRBD2 (6 bases). The germline gives CDR1 SGDLS, CDR2 YYNGEE. The CDR3 consists of 14 residues. V was cut by 0 bases and J by 2 bases, with 9 bases left in between.

The chain has TRBV19 and TRBJ1-2; D may be TRBD1 (5 bases). CDR1 and CDR2 from the germline V gene are LNHDA and SQIVND (reference sequence). V was shortened by 7 bases and J by 4 bases, with 7 bases between the two germline ends. The CDR3 covers 11 residues. The CDR3 DNA reads as TGTGCCAGTATGACAGTCTATGGCTACACCTTC. Translating it yields CASMTVYGYTF.

The gene calls are TRBV10-1 and TRBJ2-2; D is uncertain. V dropped 0 bases and J dropped 7 bases, with 9 bases sitting between them. Germline lookup yields CDR1 WNHNN and CDR2 SYGVQD (reference sequence). The CDR3 sequence is 14 residues long. The CDR3 sequence: CASSESSEGGELFF. The CDR3 DNA reads as TGCGCCAGCAGTGAGTCTAGTGAAGGCGGGGAGCTGTTTTTT.

The J gene is TRBJ2-7, the V gene TRBV7-9; D is tentatively TRBD1 or TRBD2 (5 bases each). Germline CDR1 and CDR2: SEHNR and FQNEAQ (reference sequence). Deletions cut 3 bases from V and 5 bases from J, with 14 bases between. The CDR3 extends over 14 amino acids. CDR3 in amino acids: CASSFGTVSHEQYF. CDR3 DNA: TGTGCCAGCAGCTTTGGGACGGTTTCCCACGAGCAGTACTTC.

J is TRBJ2-1 and V is TRBV6-5, with D tentatively TRBD2 (6 bases). Germline V gives CDR1 MNHEY, CDR2 SVGAGI. The CDR3 contains 15 residues. V was trimmed by 6 bases and J by 1 base, leaving 13 bases between them. CDR3 nucleotides: TGTGCCAGCAGATCGGGAGTAACTTCCTACAATGAGCAGTTCTTC. This gives the protein CASRSGVTSYNEQFF.

The chain links TRBV4-3 to TRBJ1-2; D gene unclear. Germline CDR1 reads LGHNA; CDR2 reads YSLEER. The V end was cut by 4 bases, the J end by 0 bases, with 9 bases between. The CDR3 is 14 residues long. DNA of the CDR3: TGCGCCAGCAGCCTGACCGGCACTAACTATGGCTACACCTTC. It translates to CASSLTGTNYGYTF.

V usage is TRBV24-1 and J usage is TRBJ1-4, with D perhaps TRBD1 (5 bases). CDR3 length: 17 amino acids. V was pared by 4 bases and J by 1 base, with 15 bases between. Germline V lookup: CDR1 KGHDR, CDR2 SFDVKD. The CDR3 bases are TGTGCCACCAGTGACGCGGCGGGGGGAGGAACTAATGAAAAACTGTTTTTT. It yields the protein CATSDAAGGGTNEKLFF.

This CDR3 is CASSEFEVHLSYNSPLHF. In nucleotides, the CDR3 is TGTGCCAGCAGTGAATTCGAGGTCCACCTCTCCTATAATTCACCCCTCCACTTT. The rearrangement uses TRBV6-1 and TRBJ1-6; D ambiguous. The V and J ends lost 2 bases and 0 bases respectively, with 14 bases between them. The CDR3 runs 18 residues. The germline CDR1 and CDR2 sequences are MNHNS and SASEGT.

At least ten counts were recorded for this clone. Germline and junction disagree at one end, which may indicate a read error. The genes are TRBV2 and TRBJ1-5, with 7 bases that match TRBD1. CDR1 and CDR2 (germline): SNHLY, FYNNEI. This CDR3 is 12 amino acids long. CDR3 in amino acids: CASSLEGTVERF. The CDR3 coding sequence is TGTGCCAGCAGCTTAGAAGGGACAGTCGAACGTTTT.

This clone has just one count. The J gene is TRBJ1-2, the V gene TRBV7-9; D is ambiguous. V shed 1 base and J shed 4 bases, with 10 bases lying between them. Germline CDR1 is SEHNR and CDR2 is FQNEAQ (reference sequence). The CDR3 consists of 14 residues. This CDR3 is CASSLDADGYGYTF. CDR3 DNA: TGTGCCAGCAGCTTAGATGCAGATGGCTATGGCTACACCTTC.

This sequence joins TRBV19 and TRBJ1-3; D is ambiguous. Germline V gene lookup returns CDR1 LNHDA and CDR2 SQIVND (reference sequence). V lost 2 bases, J lost 4 bases, and 9 bases lay in between. The CDR3 totals 14 residues. The CDR3 sequence: CASSINYGGNTIYF. The CDR3 DNA reads as TGTGCCAGTAGTATAAACTACGGCGGAAACACCATATATTTT.

The V call is TRBV7-9, the J call TRBJ2-3; D uncertain. The CDR3 is made up of 14 amino acids. With 1 base removed from V and 3 bases from J, the gap between germline ends came to 8 bases. Looked up from germline, CDR1 is SEHNR and CDR2 is FQNEAQ (reference sequence). The CDR3: CASSLVQPTDTQYF. In DNA, the CDR3 is TGTGCCAGCAGCTTAGTCCAGCCTACAGATACGCAGTATTTT. Filled out from reference TRBV7-9 and TRBJ2-3, the complete variable domain reads DTGVSQNPRHKITKRGQNVTFRCDPISEHNRLYWYRQTLGQGPEFLTYFQNEAQLEKSRLLSDRFSAERPKGSFSTLEIQRTEQGDSAMYLCASSLVQPTDTQYFGPGTRLTVL.